This T cell receptor (beta chain) was documented in a study of T-cell reconstitution after alpha-beta-depleted transplantation in children. Preparing the TCRbeta library involved the use of unique molecular identifiers. TCRdb analysed the PCR reads with MiXCR anew, one entry per CDR3 protein. The sample lists 450,000 to 500,000 distinct CDR3 sequences, around an eighth occurring once. The CDR3 spans 17 residues. Germline values: CDR1 MNHNS, CDR2 SASEGT. The V end lost 0 bases, the J end lost 0 bases, and 14 bases lay between the germline ends. The V and J genes are TRBV6-1 and TRBJ1-1; possibly TRBD1 for D (6 bases). The sample consisted of PBMCs from the stem cell graft donor, taken from the stem cell graft. This receptor was obtained from a human donor who donated a stem cell graft to a child with combined immunodeficiency. The CDR3 coding sequence is TGTGCCAGCAGTGAAGCGGGGTGGACAGATATGAACACTGAAGCTTTCTTT. This sequence encodes CASSEAGWTDMNTEAFF.